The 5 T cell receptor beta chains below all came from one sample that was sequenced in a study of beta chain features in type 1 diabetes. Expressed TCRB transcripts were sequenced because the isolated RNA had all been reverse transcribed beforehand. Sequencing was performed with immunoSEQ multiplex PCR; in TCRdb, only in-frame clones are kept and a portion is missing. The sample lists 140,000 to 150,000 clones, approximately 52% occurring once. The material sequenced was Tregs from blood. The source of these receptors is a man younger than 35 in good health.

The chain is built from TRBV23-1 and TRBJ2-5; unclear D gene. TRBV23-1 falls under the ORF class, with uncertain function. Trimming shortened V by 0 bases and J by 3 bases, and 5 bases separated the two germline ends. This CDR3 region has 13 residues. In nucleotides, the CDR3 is TGCGCCAGCAGTCAATCCCCAGAAGAGACCCAGTACTTC. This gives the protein CASSQSPEETQYF.

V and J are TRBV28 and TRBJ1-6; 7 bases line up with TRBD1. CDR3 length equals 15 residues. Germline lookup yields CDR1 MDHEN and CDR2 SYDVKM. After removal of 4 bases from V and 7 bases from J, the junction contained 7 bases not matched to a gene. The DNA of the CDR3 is TGTGCCAGCAGTTCCCCGGACAGGTGGAATTCACCCCTCCACTTT. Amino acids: CASSSPDRWNSPLHF.

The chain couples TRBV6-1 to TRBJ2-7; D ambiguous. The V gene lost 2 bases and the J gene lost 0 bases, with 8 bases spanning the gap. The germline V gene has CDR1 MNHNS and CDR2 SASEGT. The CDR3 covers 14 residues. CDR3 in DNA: TGTGCCAGCAGTGAACAAGCGACCTCCTACGAGCAGTACTTC. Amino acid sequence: CASSEQATSYEQYF.

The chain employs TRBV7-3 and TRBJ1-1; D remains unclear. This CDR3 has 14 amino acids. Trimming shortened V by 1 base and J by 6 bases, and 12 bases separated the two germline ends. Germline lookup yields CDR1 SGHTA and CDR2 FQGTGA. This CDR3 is CASSLSPAGSEAFF. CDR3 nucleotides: TGTGCCAGCAGCTTAAGTCCGGCGGGATCTGAAGCTTTCTTT.

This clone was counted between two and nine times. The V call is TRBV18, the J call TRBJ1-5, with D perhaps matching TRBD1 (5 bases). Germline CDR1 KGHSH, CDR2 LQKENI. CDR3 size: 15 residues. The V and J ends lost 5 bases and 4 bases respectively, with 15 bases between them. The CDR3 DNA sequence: TGTGCCAGCTCAGGGTCTCGGGGGTTAAATCAGCCCCAGCATTTT. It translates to CASSGSRGLNQPQHF.